The next 19 T cell receptor beta chains were all read from a single sample in a study of PD-1 blockade in classical Hodgkin lymphoma (TCRdb year 2020). To prepare the library, the immunoSEQ multiplex PCR assay was applied. Here the immuneACCESS table is served through TCRdb, limited to in-frame sequences with V and J called. Missing clones are a known gap in these copies; in checked studies unresolved V genes cover under half, and the rest lacks a known reason. Present in this sample are 20,000 to 25,000 clones, around 94% of which were seen just once. The ten largest clonotypes hold approximately 5% of the sample. The intended sense of this specimen's time point label: newly diagnosed, previously untreated cHL patient sample. Sample: peripheral blood mononuclear cells (PBMCs). These receptors were taken from a human donor with classical Hodgkin lymphoma.

V and J are TRBV11-2 and TRBJ1-5; the D gene is possibly TRBD1 (6 bases). The germline V gene encodes CDR1 SGHAT and CDR2 FQNNGV. V lost 3 bases and J 5 bases, leaving 14 bases between the germline ends. This CDR3 has 15 amino acids. CDR3 nucleotides: TGTGCCAGCAGCTTGCCAGGGGCCCCCCATCAGCCCCAGCATTTT. Encoded protein: CASSLPGAPHQPQHF.

This clone appeared once. CDR3 sequence reads: CASSPAGGQETQYF. DNA of the CDR3: TGCGCCAGCAGCCCTGCAGGGGGTCAGGAGACCCAGTACTTC. This chain joins TRBV4-3 and TRBJ2-5; 7 bases align to TRBD1. CDR3 length: 14 amino acids. The germline gives CDR1 LGHNA, CDR2 YSLEER. V lost 4 bases, J lost 5 bases, and 7 bases stayed unmatched.

V gene TRBV5-1 combines with J gene TRBJ2-5; D not certain. V was pared by 0 bases and J by 3 bases, with 3 bases between. The V gene's germline CDR1 is SGHRS and CDR2 YFSETQ. This CDR3 is 12 amino acids long. The CDR3 loop reads CASSLGKETQYF. The CDR3 DNA follows: TGCGCCAGCAGCTTGGGGAAAGAGACCCAGTACTTC.

The chain has TRBV4-1 and TRBJ2-3, with unresolved D. CDR1 is MGHRA, CDR2 YSYEKL, per germline. The CDR3 has 15 residues. Trimming removed 5 bases at V and 1 base at J, with 13 bases between. CDR3 protein: CASSFRPVGTDTQYF. The CDR3 bases are TGCGCCAGCAGCTTCAGACCCGTGGGCACAGATACGCAGTATTTT.

The rearrangement links TRBV4-3 to TRBJ2-4; tentatively, D is TRBD1 or TRBD2 (7 bases each). The CDR3 covers 16 residues. V was cut by 3 bases and J by 8 bases, with 20 bases left in between. Per germline, CDR1 LGHNA and CDR2 YSLEER. This chain's CDR3 is CASSHHRQGRGDIQYF. CDR3 DNA sequence: TGCGCCAGCAGCCACCATAGACAGGGCCGGGGGGACATTCAGTACTTC.

This clone was recorded once. J is TRBJ2-5 and V is TRBV4-2; the D gene could be TRBD1 or TRBD2 (6 bases each). CDR1 and CDR2 (germline): LGHNA, YNFKEQ. Trimming cost V 2 bases and J 4 bases, with 17 bases left between them. The CDR3 is made up of 16 amino acids. The CDR3, as DNA: TGTGCCAGCAGCCAACGTCTACCCCGGGGGCTAGAGACCCAGTACTTC. Protein: CASSQRLPRGLETQYF.

The chain is built from TRBV14 and TRBJ2-7; perhaps TRBD2 as D (5 bases). Germline values: CDR1 SGHDN, CDR2 FVKESK. The V gene lost 4 bases and the J gene lost 3 bases, with 13 bases spanning the gap. This CDR3 is built from 14 residues. CDR3 region: CASSPTARGYEQYF. In DNA, the CDR3 is TGTGCCAGCAGCCCCACCGCTCGGGGCTACGAGCAGTACTTC.

V is TRBV5-8 and J is TRBJ2-3; the D call may be TRBD1 or TRBD2 (6 bases each). V was clipped by 0 bases and J by 3 bases, with 11 bases between them. This CDR3 is built from 15 residues. The germline V gene has CDR1 SGHTS and CDR2 YDEGEE. This CDR3 is CASSLGGATTDTQYF. CDR3 DNA sequence: TGTGCCAGCAGCTTGGGGGGGGCTACGACAGATACGCAGTATTTT.

The gene calls are TRBV4-3 and TRBJ2-1; TRBD2 matches 12 bases. The CDR3 has 16 amino acids. Germline V gene lookup returns CDR1 LGHNA and CDR2 YSLEER. J lost 7 bases, V lost 4 bases, and 8 bases had no gene match. The CDR3 DNA sequence: TGCGCCAGCAGCCGGACGCCCGGGACTAGCGGGAATGAGCAGTTCTTC. Protein sequence: CASSRTPGTSGNEQFF.

The V gene is TRBV18, the J gene TRBJ1-4; unclear D gene. This CDR3 is built from 16 residues. The germline V gene has CDR1 KGHSH and CDR2 LQKENI. V lost 3 bases and J lost 0, with 11 bases in between. CDR3 DNA: TGTGCCAGCTCACCTCGGGTATTAGCAACTAATGAAAAACTGTTTTTT. Translating it yields CASSPRVLATNEKLFF.

This chain joins TRBV9 and TRBJ2-3, with no clear D. Germline values: CDR1 SGDLS, CDR2 YYNGEE. Trimming cost V 5 bases and J 0 bases, with 7 bases left between them. The CDR3 spans 13 residues. The CDR3 loop is CASSGDSTDTQYF. CDR3 bases: TGTGCCAGCAGTGGCGATAGCACAGATACGCAGTATTTT. Full variable domain (rest looked up from reference TRBV9 and TRBJ2-3): DSGVTQTPKHLITATGQRVTLRCSPRSGDLSVYWYQQSLDQGLQFLIQYYNGEERAKGNILERFSAQQFPDLHSELNLSSLELGDSALYFCASSGDSTDTQYFGPGTRLTVL.

J is TRBJ1-4 and V is TRBV2; D uncertain. Germline V gene data show CDR1 as SNHLY and CDR2 as FYNNEI. CDR3 length: 14 residues. V lost 2 bases to trimming and J lost 6 bases, with 10 bases between them. The CDR3 bases are TGTGCCAGCAGTGAATTGCGCATCGATGAAAAACTGTTTTTT. Amino acid sequence: CASSELRIDEKLFF.

V gene TRBV5-1 combines with J gene TRBJ2-5; possibly TRBD1 for D (5 bases). Per the germline V gene, CDR1 is SGHRS and CDR2 is YFSETQ. With 0 bases removed from V and 7 bases from J, the gap between germline ends came to 10 bases. This CDR3 is built from 13 residues. The CDR3 sequence: CASSLGQGGTQYF. CDR3 DNA: TGCGCCAGCAGCTTGGGGCAGGGTGGGACCCAGTACTTC.

This chain connects TRBV7-2 to TRBJ2-7, with a weak D call TRBD2 (6 bases). The CDR3 contains 14 residues. CDR1 and CDR2 from the germline V gene are SGHTA and FQGNSA. V was pared by 5 bases and J by 6 bases, with 17 bases between. The CDR3 coding sequence is TGTGCCAGCAGCCCTACCGTCTGGAGGGCCGAGCAGTACTTC. It yields the protein CASSPTVWRAEQYF.

This chain connects TRBV11-3 to TRBJ2-1; no clear D. V gave up 5 bases and J gave up 0 bases, with 11 bases separating them. The length of the CDR3 is 15 residues. Germline V CDR1 and CDR2: SGHNT, YENEEA. This chain's CDR3 is CASSPVESSYNEQFF. The CDR3 nucleotides are TGTGCCAGCAGCCCCGTCGAGAGCTCCTACAATGAGCAGTTCTTC.

The genes are TRBV5-4 and TRBJ2-7; 10 bases map to TRBD1. Germline CDR1 is SGHNT and CDR2 is YYREEE (reference sequence). CDR3 length: 15 amino acids. The V gene end was trimmed by 3 bases and the J gene end by 4 bases; junction bases not matched to a gene: 7. CDR3 amino acids: CASSSWDRGGYEQYF. CDR3 nucleotide sequence: TGTGCCAGCAGCTCATGGGACAGGGGAGGGTACGAGCAGTACTTC.

This chain uses TRBV12-1 with TRBJ2-5; the D call of TRBD2 is as the table states it, not checked on the DNA. TRBV12-1 represents a pseudogene. The CDR3 extends over 16 amino acids. CDR3 DNA: TGTGCCAGCAGCTTTGTCGGGGGGGCGTCTGGAGAGACCCAGTACTTC. Protein product: CASSFVGGASGETQYF.

The chain uses TRBV7-2 and TRBJ2-5, with 7 positions matching TRBD1. Germline-derived CDR1 and CDR2 are SGHTA and FQGNSA. The CDR3 is 14 residues long. V shed 3 bases, J shed 2 bases, and the junction held 3 bases outside the gene matches. CDR3 bases: TGTGCCAGCAGCTTGACAGGGTCACAAGAGACCCAGTACTTC. Its protein is CASSLTGSQETQYF.

The chain recombines TRBV4-3 with TRBJ2-2; D could derive from TRBD1 or TRBD2 (5 bases each). Germline CDR1 LGHNA, CDR2 YSLEER. CDR3 length equals 16 residues. Trimming removed 3 bases at V and 5 bases at J, with 16 bases between. The CDR3 here is CASSHYPGAVTGELFF. The CDR3 DNA is TGCGCCAGCAGCCACTACCCCGGGGCCGTGACCGGGGAGCTGTTTTTT.